A single sample is the source of the 12 T cell receptor beta chains below, sequenced in a study of T cells after yellow fever vaccination. Each CDR3 protein gets one entry after TCRdb re-called the 5' RACE reads with MiXCR. The sample carries approximately 510,000 distinct CDR3 sequences, just over 20% recorded once. The sequenced sample was PBMCs, obtained 21 days after the first yellow fever vaccination. These receptors originate from a man younger than 30 who received the YFV17D yellow fever vaccine.

CDR3 DNA: TGTGCCAGCAGCCATACTGGGGCTAGCCAGAATACGCAGTATTTT. This encodes CASSHTGASQNTQYF. The J gene is TRBJ2-3, the V gene TRBV7-8, with D possibly being TRBD1 or TRBD2 (5 bases each). The length of the CDR3 is 15 residues. The germline gives CDR1 SGHVS, CDR2 FQNEAQ. V was clipped by 5 bases and J by 7 bases, with 19 bases between them.

This clonotype appeared many times. The rearrangement links TRBV28 to TRBJ1-6; no clear D. Germline V gene data show CDR1 as MDHEN and CDR2 as SYDVKM. V lost 8 bases to trimming and J lost 6 bases, with 8 bases between them. The CDR3 has 12 residues. CDR3 bases: TGTGCCAGCTCTAAGCTTAATTCACCCCTCCACTTT. Amino acids: CASSKLNSPLHF.

V usage is TRBV4-3 and J usage is TRBJ1-5; the D gene is possibly TRBD1 (5 bases). V lost 0 bases and J lost 7, with 10 bases in between. This CDR3 spans 14 amino acids. The germline V gene encodes CDR1 LGHNA and CDR2 YSLEER. In DNA, the CDR3 is TGCGCCAGCAGCCAAGAAGAGGGGTGGCAGCCCCAGCATTTT. As protein: CASSQEEGWQPQHF.

This clonotype was counted at least ten times. This chain connects TRBV25-1 to TRBJ2-7, with D perhaps matching TRBD2 (5 bases). Trimming took 0 bases from V and 3 from J, leaving 6 bases between them. This CDR3 spans 13 amino acids. Germline loops: CDR1 MGHDK, CDR2 SYGVNS. CDR3 sequence: CASSEYGDYEQYV. The CDR3 nucleotides read TGTGCCAGCAGTGAATACGGGGACTACGAGCAGTACGTC.

The chain carries TRBV6-2 or TRBV6-3 and TRBJ2-1; tentatively, D is TRBD1 (5 bases). CDR1 MNHEY and CDR2 SVGEGT come from the germline V gene. V lost 2 bases and J lost 3, with 11 bases in between. The CDR3 sequence is 15 residues long. This CDR3 is CASSYAIDSYNEQFF. DNA for the CDR3: TGTGCCAGCAGTTACGCGATTGACAGCTACAATGAGCAGTTCTTC.

The J gene is TRBJ2-5, the V gene TRBV7-2; D gene ambiguous. V was trimmed by 4 bases and J by 5 bases, leaving 17 bases between them. The CDR3 contains 15 residues. Germline V gene sequence: CDR1 SGHTA, CDR2 FQGNSA. The CDR3 is CASSSVIWVKETQYF. The CDR3 DNA sequence: TGTGCCAGCAGCTCTGTGATATGGGTGAAGGAGACCCAGTACTTC.

The gene calls are TRBV29-1 and TRBJ1-2, with D possibly matching TRBD1 (5 bases). The V end lost 3 bases, the J end lost 2 bases, and 19 bases lay between the germline ends. This CDR3 is 16 amino acids long. The V gene's germline CDR1 is SQVTM and CDR2 ANQGSEA. Written as DNA, the CDR3 is TGCAGCGTTGATGAGTTGGTCGGGGCCGGAAACTATGGCTACACCTTC. Translation gives CSVDELVGAGNYGYTF.

CDR3 loop: CASSSPRRGYNEQFF. In nucleotides, the CDR3 is TGTGCCAGCAGCTCTCCCCGACGGGGCTACAATGAGCAGTTCTTC. The chain carries TRBV7-2 and TRBJ2-1, with a possible D match to TRBD2 (5 bases). Germline values: CDR1 SGHTA, CDR2 FQGNSA. The CDR3 has 15 amino acids. Trimming cost V 4 bases and J 3 bases, with 13 bases left between them. The full variable domain, rest sourced from reference TRBV7-2 and TRBJ2-1, is GAGVSQSPSNKVTEKGKDVELRCDPISGHTALYWYRQSLGQGLEFLIYFQGNSAPDKSGLPSDRFSAERTGGSVSTLTIQRTQQEDSAVYLCASSSPRRGYNEQFFGPGTRLTVL.

This clonotype occurred a few times. This could be a read error, since a much larger clone is one nucleotide away. The gene calls are TRBV3-1 and TRBJ1-1; no firm D call. The CDR3 is 13 residues long. CDR1 is LGHDT and CDR2 is YNNKEL in the germline V gene (reference sequence). V lost 4 bases, J lost 1 base, and 7 bases lay in between. CDR3 sequence: CASSPRPNTEAFF. As DNA, the CDR3 is TGTGCCAGCAGCCCTCGACCGAACACTGAAGCTTTCTTT.

This clonotype was detected once. One junction end does not reproduce the germline sequence, and a read error may be involved. This chain connects TRBV7-6 to TRBJ2-3, with TRBD1 as a possible D gene (5 bases). In germline, CDR1 is SGHVS, CDR2 FNYEAQ. The CDR3 is 15 residues long. CDR3 amino acids: CASSLRQTNTDTQYF. The CDR3 nucleotides are TGTGCCAGCAGCTTGAGACAGACAAACACAGATACACAGTATTTT.

This clonotype was recorded a few times. The CDR3 nucleotides read TGTGCCAGCAGCTTAGTCTCTGGAATGCGGGGGCTGGGGAACATTCAGTACTTC. As protein: CASSLVSGMRGLGNIQYF. The V call is TRBV11-2, the J call TRBJ2-4; D might be TRBD2 (7 bases). The CDR3 has 18 residues. V lost 1 base and J lost 7, with 23 bases in between. Germline assignment: CDR1 SGHAT and CDR2 FQNNGV.

A few counts support this clonotype. The chain couples TRBV6-5 to TRBJ2-1; D is ambiguous. The germline CDR1 and CDR2 sequences are MNHEY and SVGAGI. Trimming removed 2 bases at V and 7 bases at J, with 6 bases between. The CDR3 totals 12 residues. DNA of the CDR3: TGTGCCAGCAGTTACCAGCAAAATGAGCAGTTCTTC. Residues: CASSYQQNEQFF.